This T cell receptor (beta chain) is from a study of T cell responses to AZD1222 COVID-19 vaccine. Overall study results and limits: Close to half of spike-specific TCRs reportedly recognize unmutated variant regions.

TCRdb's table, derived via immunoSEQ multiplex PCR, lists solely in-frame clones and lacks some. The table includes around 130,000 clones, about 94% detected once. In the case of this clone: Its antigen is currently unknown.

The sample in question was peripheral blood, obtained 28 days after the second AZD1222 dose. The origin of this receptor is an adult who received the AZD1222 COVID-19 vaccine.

The CDR3 sequence: CASSVVGTGANEKLFF. The CDR3 bases are TGTGCCAGCAGCGTAGTCGGAACAGGAGCCAATGAAAAACTGTTTTTT. The chain employs TRBV9 and TRBJ1-4; tentative D call: TRBD1 (5 bases). V shed 0 bases and J shed 5 bases, with 14 bases lying between them. The CDR3 consists of 16 residues. Per the germline V gene, CDR1 is SGDLS and CDR2 is YYNGEE.